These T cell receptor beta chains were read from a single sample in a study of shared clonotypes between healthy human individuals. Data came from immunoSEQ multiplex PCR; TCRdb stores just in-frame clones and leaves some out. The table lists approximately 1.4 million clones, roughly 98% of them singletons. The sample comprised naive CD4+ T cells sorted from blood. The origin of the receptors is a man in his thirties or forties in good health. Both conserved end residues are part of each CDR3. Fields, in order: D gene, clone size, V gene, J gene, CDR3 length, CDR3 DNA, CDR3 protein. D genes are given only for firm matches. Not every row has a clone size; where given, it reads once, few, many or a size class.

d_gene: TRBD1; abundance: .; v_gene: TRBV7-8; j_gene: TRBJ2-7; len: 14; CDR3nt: TGTGCCAGCAGCAACCCAGGACAGGTCTACGAGCAGTACTTC; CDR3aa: CASSNPGQVYEQYF
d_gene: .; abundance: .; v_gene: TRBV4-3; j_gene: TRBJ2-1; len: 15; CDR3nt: TGCGCCAGCAGCCCCGGACGGACCTCCTACAATGAGCAGTTCTTC; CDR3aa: CASSPGRTSYNEQFF
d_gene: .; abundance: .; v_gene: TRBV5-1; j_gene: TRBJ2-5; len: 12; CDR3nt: TGCGCCAGCAGCCATGGATCCGAGACCCAGTACTTC; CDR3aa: CASSHGSETQYF
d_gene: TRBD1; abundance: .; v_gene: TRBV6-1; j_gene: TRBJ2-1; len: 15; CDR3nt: TGTGCCAGCAGTGGTGACAGGGAAATCTACAATGAGCAGTTCTTC; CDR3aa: CASSGDREIYNEQFF
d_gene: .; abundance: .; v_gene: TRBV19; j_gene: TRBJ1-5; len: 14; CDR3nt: TGTGCCAGTAGTATCCTCCTCAGCAATCAGCCCCAGCATTTT; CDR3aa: CASSILLSNQPQHF
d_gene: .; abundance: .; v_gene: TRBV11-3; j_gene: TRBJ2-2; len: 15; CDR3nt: TGTGCCAGCAGCCCGCGGATTGGGGGCACCGGGGAGCTGTTTTTT; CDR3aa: CASSPRIGGTGELFF
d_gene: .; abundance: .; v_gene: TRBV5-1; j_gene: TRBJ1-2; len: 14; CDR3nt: TGCGCCAGCAGCTTCCAGGGGACTCAATATGGCTACACCTTC; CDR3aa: CASSFQGTQYGYTF
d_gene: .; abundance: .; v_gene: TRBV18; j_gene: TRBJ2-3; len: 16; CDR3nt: TGTGCCAGCTCGAAATCGGGGACGTCAAGCACAGATACGCAGTATTTT; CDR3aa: CASSKSGTSSTDTQYF
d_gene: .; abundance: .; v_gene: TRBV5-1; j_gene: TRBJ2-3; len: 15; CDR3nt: TGCGCCAGCAGCTTGGGCCAGGGGTACACAGATACGCAGTATTTT; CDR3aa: CASSLGQGYTDTQYF
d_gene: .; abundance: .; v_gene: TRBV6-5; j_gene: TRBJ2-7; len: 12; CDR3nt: TGTGCCAGCATAGGTGGATCCTACGAGCAGTACTTC; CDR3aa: CASIGGSYEQYF
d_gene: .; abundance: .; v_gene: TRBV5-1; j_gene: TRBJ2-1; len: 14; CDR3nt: TGCGCCAGCAGCTTCTTCCTAGCGCCTAATGAGCAGTTCTTC; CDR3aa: CASSFFLAPNEQFF
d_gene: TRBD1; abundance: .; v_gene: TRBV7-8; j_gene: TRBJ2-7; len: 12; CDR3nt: TGTGCCAGCAGCCTAGGGGGACAGGAGCAGTACTTC; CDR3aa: CASSLGGQEQYF
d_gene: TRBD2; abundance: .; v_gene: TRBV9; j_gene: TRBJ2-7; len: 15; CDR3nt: TGTGCCAGCAGCAAATTGGCGGGAGCGACCTACGAGCAGTACTTC; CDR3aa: CASSKLAGATYEQYF
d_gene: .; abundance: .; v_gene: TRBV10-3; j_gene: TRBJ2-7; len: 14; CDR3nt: TGTGCCATCAGTGAGAGGGCCGGACCCTACGAGCAGTACTTC; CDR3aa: CAISERAGPYEQYF
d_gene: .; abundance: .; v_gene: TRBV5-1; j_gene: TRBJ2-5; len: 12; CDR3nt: TGCGCCAGCAGCTTGCCCCAAGAGACCCAGTACTTC; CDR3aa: CASSLPQETQYF
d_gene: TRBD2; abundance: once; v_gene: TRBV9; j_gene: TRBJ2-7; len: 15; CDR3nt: TGTGCCAGCAGCGCCGGACTAGCGGTGACCTACGAGCAGTACTTC; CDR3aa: CASSAGLAVTYEQYF
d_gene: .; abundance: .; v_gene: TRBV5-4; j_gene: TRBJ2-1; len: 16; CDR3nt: TGTGCCAGCAGCCCCCGTGGTGGTAGCGGACTGAGTGAGCAGTTCTTC; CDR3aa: CASSPRGGSGLSEQFF
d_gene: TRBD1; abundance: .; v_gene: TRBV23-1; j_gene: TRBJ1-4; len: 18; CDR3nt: TGCGCCAGCAGTCAGGACAGGGGGCAAGGGGCTACTAATGAAAAACTGTTTTTT; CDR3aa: CASSQDRGQGATNEKLFF
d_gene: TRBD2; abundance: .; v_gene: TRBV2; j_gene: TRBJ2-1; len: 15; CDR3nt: TGTGCCAGCAGTGCTGCACTAGCGGGAGAGGTTGAGCAGTTCTTC; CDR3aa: CASSAALAGEVEQFF
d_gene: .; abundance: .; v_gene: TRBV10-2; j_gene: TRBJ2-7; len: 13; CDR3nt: TGCGCCAGCAGTGACCAGAGCTCCTACGAGCAGTACTTC; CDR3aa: CASSDQSSYEQYF
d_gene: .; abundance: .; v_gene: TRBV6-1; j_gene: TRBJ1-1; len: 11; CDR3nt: TGTGCCAGCAGCAGACAGTTTGAAGCTTTCTTT; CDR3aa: CASSRQFEAFF
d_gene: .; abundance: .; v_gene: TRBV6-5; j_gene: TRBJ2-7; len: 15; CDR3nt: TGTGCCAGCAGTTACTCGAACAGCGGAGGCTACGAGCAGTACTTC; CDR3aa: CASSYSNSGGYEQYF
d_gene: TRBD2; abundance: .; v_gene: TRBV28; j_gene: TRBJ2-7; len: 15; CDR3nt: TGTGCCAGCAGTCCAATACTAGCGGGAGGTTACGAGCAGTACTTC; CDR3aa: CASSPILAGGYEQYF
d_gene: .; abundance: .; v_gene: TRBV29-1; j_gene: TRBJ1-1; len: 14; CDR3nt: TGCAGCGTTGAAGGTACGAGTATGAACACTGAAGCTTTCTTT; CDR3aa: CSVEGTSMNTEAFF
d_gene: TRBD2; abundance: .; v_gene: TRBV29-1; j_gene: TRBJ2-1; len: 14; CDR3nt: TGCAGCGTTAGGGGGGCTAGCGGGAGGGGAGAGCAGTTCTTC; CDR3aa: CSVRGASGRGEQFF
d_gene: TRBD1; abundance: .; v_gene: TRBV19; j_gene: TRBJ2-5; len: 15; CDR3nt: TGTGCCAGTAGTAATCTCCAGGGGGCCGGGGAGACCCAGTACTTC; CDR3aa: CASSNLQGAGETQYF
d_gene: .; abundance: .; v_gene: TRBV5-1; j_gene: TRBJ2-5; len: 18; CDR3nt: TGCGCCAGCAGCCGGAATATTGGCCAAATAGGGGCTTTGGAGACCCAGTACTTC; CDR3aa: CASSRNIGQIGALETQYF
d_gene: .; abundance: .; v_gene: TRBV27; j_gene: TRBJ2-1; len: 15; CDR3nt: TGTGCCAGCAGTTTATCTGCTGCTTCCTACAATGAGCAGTTCTTC; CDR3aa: CASSLSAASYNEQFF
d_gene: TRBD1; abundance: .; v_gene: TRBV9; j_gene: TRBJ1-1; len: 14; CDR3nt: TGTGCCAGCAGCGTAGTAGGGACAGCGGCTGAAGCTTTCTTT; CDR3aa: CASSVVGTAAEAFF
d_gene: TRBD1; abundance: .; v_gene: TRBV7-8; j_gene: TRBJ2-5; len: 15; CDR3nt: TGTGCCAGCAGCTTACCGGACAGGGGACGCGAGACCCAGTACTTC; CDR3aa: CASSLPDRGRETQYF
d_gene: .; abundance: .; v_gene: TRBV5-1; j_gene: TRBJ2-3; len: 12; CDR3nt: TGCGCCAGCAGCCCGGGACGAGATACGCAGTATTTT; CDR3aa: CASSPGRDTQYF
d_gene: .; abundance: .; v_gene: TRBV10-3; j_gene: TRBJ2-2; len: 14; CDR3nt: TGTGCCATCAGTGAATCATTGGGAACCGGGGAGCTGTTTTTT; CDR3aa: CAISESLGTGELFF
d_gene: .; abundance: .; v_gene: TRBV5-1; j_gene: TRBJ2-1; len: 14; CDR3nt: TGCGCCAGCAGCTTAGGGGGCTCCTACAATGAGCAGTTCTTC; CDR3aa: CASSLGGSYNEQFF
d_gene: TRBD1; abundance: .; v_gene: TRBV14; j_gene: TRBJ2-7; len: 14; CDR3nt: TGTGCCAGCAGCATTGGGACAGGGGTCTACGAGCAGTACTTC; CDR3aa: CASSIGTGVYEQYF
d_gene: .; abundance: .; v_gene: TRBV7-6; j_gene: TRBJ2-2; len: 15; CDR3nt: TGTGCCAGCAGCGCTAGAGCGGGTAGCACCGGGGAGCTGTTTTTT; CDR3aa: CASSARAGSTGELFF
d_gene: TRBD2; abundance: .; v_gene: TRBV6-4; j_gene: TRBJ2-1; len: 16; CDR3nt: TGTGCCAGCAGTCTCCAGCCTAGCGGGGTCTACAATGAGCAGTTCTTC; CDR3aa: CASSLQPSGVYNEQFF
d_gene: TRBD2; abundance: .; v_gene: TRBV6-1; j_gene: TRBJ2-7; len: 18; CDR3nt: TGTGCCAGCAGTGCCACAAGAACGGGACTAGCGGGAGCCTACGAGCAGTACTTC; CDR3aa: CASSATRTGLAGAYEQYF
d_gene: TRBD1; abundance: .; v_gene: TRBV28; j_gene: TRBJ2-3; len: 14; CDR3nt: TGTGCCAGCAGTTTAGGACAGGGGAGAGATACGCAGTATTTT; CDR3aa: CASSLGQGRDTQYF
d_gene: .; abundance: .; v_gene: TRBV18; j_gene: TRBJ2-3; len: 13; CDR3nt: TGTGCCAGCTCACAAGAAGGGATGAATACGCAGTATTTT; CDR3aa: CASSQEGMNTQYF
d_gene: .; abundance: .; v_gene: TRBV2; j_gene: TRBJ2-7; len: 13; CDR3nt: TGTGCCAGCATCGGGACGGAGTCCTACGAGCAGTACTTC; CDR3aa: CASIGTESYEQYF
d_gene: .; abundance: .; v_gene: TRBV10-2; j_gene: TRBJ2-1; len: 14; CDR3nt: TGCGCCAGCAGTGAGTCAGCGGGTCCCTGGGAGCAGTTCTTC; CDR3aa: CASSESAGPWEQFF
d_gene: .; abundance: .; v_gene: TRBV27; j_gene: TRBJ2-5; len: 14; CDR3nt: TGTGCCAGCAGCGCGCGGCCCAAACCTGAGACCCAGTACTTC; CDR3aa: CASSARPKPETQYF
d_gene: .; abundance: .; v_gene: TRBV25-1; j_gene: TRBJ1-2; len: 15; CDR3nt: TGTGCCAGTAGAGATCAGGGGAGGGGCTACTATGGCTACACCTTC; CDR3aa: CASRDQGRGYYGYTF
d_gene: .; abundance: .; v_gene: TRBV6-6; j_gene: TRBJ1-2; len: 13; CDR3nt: TGTGCCACCGTCGAAGCGGGGGCGCAGGGCTACACCTTC; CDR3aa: CATVEAGAQGYTF
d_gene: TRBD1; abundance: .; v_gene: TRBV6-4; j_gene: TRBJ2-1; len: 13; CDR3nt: TGTGCCAGCAGCCGGACAGGGGGCATCGAGCAGTTCTTC; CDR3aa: CASSRTGGIEQFF
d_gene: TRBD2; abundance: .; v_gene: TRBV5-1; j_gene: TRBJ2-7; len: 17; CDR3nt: TGCGCCAGCAGCTTGGGGACTGCGGGAGCGGGAGTCGGAGAGCAGTACTTC; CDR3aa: CASSLGTAGAGVGEQYF
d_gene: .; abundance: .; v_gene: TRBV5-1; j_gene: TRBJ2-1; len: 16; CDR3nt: TGCGCCAGCAGCTTGATCTCAGGGATGGGGTACAATGAGCAGTTCTTC; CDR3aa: CASSLISGMGYNEQFF
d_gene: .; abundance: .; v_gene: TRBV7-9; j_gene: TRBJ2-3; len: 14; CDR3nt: TGTGCCAGCAGCTATAACGCGGCTACAGGTACGCAGTATTTT; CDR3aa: CASSYNAATGTQYF
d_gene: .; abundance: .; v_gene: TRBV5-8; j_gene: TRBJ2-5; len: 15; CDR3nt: TGTGCCAGCAGCTTCGGGTTGAGCGTACAAGAGACCCAGTACTTC; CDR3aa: CASSFGLSVQETQYF
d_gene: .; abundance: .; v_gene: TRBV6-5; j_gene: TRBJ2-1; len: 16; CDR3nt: TGTGCCAGCAGTTACCCCGCCCGGAAAGGGCAATATGAGCAGTTCTTC; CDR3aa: CASSYPARKGQYEQFF
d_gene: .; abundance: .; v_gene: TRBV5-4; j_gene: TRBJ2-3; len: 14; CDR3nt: TGTGCCAGCAGCTTGGAGGGCCGCACAGATACGCAGTATTTT; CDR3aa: CASSLEGRTDTQYF
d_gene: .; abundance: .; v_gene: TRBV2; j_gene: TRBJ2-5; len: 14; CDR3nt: TGTGCCAGCCTAGGGGGGGCGCCTCTGGGGACCCAGTACTTC; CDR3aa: CASLGGAPLGTQYF
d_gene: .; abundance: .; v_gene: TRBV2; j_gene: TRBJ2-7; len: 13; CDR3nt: TGTGCCAGTCGTCAGGAGGGGGCTCTCGAGCAGTACTTC; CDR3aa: CASRQEGALEQYF
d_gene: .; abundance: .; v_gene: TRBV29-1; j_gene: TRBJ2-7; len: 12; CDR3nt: TGCAGCGTTTTGGACGGCCGGTACGAGCAGTACTTC; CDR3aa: CSVLDGRYEQYF
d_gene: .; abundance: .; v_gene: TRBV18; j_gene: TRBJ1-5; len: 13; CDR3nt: TGTGCCAGCTCACCAAACCACCAGGCCGATCTCCATTTT; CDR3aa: CASSPNHQADLHF